Listed below are T cell receptor beta chains from one sample, sequenced in a study of shared clonotypes between healthy human individuals. Repertoires were generated with immunoSEQ multiplex PCR, while TCRdb's copy carries only in-frame clones and drops some. The sample carries some 900,000 clones, approximately 76% recorded once. Sequencing was done on a sample of memory CD4+ T cells sorted from blood. All receptors come from a man younger than 35 in good health. The CDR3 runs from the conserved cysteine through the conserved F or W. Fields, in order: V gene, clone size, J gene, D gene, CDR3 DNA, CDR3 protein. D genes are given only for firm matches. Rows give clone size only sometimes, using once, few, many, or a class for an expanded clone.

>TRBV5-4|.|TRBJ2-5|TRBD2
TGTGCCAGCAGCTCCCGGACTAGCGGGGGTGAGACCCAGTACTTC
CASSSRTSGGETQYF
>TRBV28|.|TRBJ1-2|TRBD1
TGTGCCAGCAGAGGACAGGGTGACTATGGCTACACCTTC
CASRGQGDYGYTF
>TRBV28|.|TRBJ1-5|.
TGTGCCAGCAGTTTCGGCGGCCGGCCCCAGCATTTT
CASSFGGRPQHF
>TRBV4-1|.|TRBJ1-2|.
TGCGCCAGCAGCCAAGAGGGGGGGCGCGGCTATGGCTACACCTTC
CASSQEGGRGYGYTF
>TRBV6-6|.|TRBJ2-7|.
TGTGCCAGCAGCCTTATCACCAACAAACCCTACGAGCAGTACTTC
CASSLITNKPYEQYF
>TRBV2|many|TRBJ2-2|.
TGTGCCAGCAGCGTCGCAGGGACCGGGGAGCTGTTTTTT
CASSVAGTGELFF
>TRBV30|.|TRBJ2-7|.
TGTGCCTGGAGGTTAACACAGGGAAACGAGCAGTACTTC
CAWRLTQGNEQYF
>TRBV4-3|many|TRBJ2-1|TRBD2
TGCGCCAGCAGCCAGGGAGCGGGAATCGTCAACAATGAGCAGTTCTTC
CASSQGAGIVNNEQFF
>TRBV5-1|.|TRBJ2-3|TRBD2
TGCGCCAGCAGCGCCTCTACTAGCGGGACTACAGATACGCAGTATTTT
CASSASTSGTTDTQYF
>TRBV7-3|.|TRBJ2-3|TRBD2
TGTGCCAGCAGCTTAACAGTAACTAGCGGGGGCACAGATACGCAGTATTTT
CASSLTVTSGGTDTQYF
>TRBV19|.|TRBJ2-1|TRBD2
TGTGCCAGTAGTATGACAAGCGGGAGGGCCAGCAATGAGCAGTTCTTC
CASSMTSGRASNEQFF
>TRBV10-3|.|TRBJ2-5|.
TGTGCCATCAGCCAGGGATCTGGAGAGACCCAGTACTTC
CAISQGSGETQYF
>TRBV5-1|.|TRBJ2-7|.
TGCGCCAGCAGCTCCGGGTCCTCCCCCTACGAGCAGTACTTC
CASSSGSSPYEQYF
>TRBV7-9|.|TRBJ1-6|.
TGTGCCAGCAGCGGCCCGGGAGGAGTAAATTCACCCCTCCACTTT
CASSGPGGVNSPLHF
>TRBV11-3|.|TRBJ2-1|TRBD2
TGTGCCAGCAGCCTCACTAGCGGGAGGGACAATGAGCAGTTCTTC
CASSLTSGRDNEQFF
>TRBV30|.|TRBJ2-2|.
TGTGCCTGGACCCCTATGACCGGGGAGCTGTTTTTT
CAWTPMTGELFF
>TRBV2|.|TRBJ1-5|.
TGTGCCAGCAGTGCCGCTTTAGGGGTTGGGCCCCAGCATTTT
CASSAALGVGPQHF
>TRBV5-4|.|TRBJ1-4|.
TGTGCCAGCAGCTTGGAGTCCTCCGGGAGGGAAAAACTGTTTTTT
CASSLESSGREKLFF
>TRBV5-4|.|TRBJ2-1|TRBD2
TGTGCCAGCACCCCAATAAGCGGGGGGGCCTTCAATGAGCAGTTCTTC
CASTPISGGAFNEQFF
>TRBV28|.|TRBJ1-1|TRBD1
TGTGCCAGCACTGGACAGGGGGCCACTGAAGCTTTCTTT
CASTGQGATEAFF
>TRBV10-3|few|TRBJ1-1|.
TGTGCCATCAGTCAGGGAATGAACACTGAAGCTTTCTTT
CAISQGMNTEAFF
>TRBV2|few|TRBJ1-5|.
TGTGCCAGCAAGCTGCGGGGGGTAACCGGGCAGCCCCAGCATTTT
CASKLRGVTGQPQHF
>TRBV5-1|.|TRBJ2-7|.
TGCGCCAGCAGCTTGGTCTCCTACGAGCAGTACTTC
CASSLVSYEQYF
>TRBV30|few|TRBJ2-1|TRBD2
TGTGCCTGGGGCCGACGTGGGACTAGCGCGTACAATGAGCAGTTCTTC
CAWGRRGTSAYNEQFF
>TRBV27|.|TRBJ2-1|.
TGTGCCAGCAGTCCAAGGGGACTTTCCAATGAGCAGTTCTTC
CASSPRGLSNEQFF
>TRBV29-1|.|TRBJ2-3|TRBD2
TGCAGCGTTGAACCTAGCGGGCCAGCAGATACGCAGTATTTT
CSVEPSGPADTQYF
>TRBV5-1|.|TRBJ2-7|TRBD1
TGCGCCAGCCGCAGGGACAGGGACGCCTACGAGCAGTACTTC
CASRRDRDAYEQYF
>TRBV5-1|few|TRBJ2-1|.
TGCGCCAGCAGCTTGGCTTATCCGGGGAATGAGCAGTTCTTC
CASSLAYPGNEQFF
>TRBV6-6|.|TRBJ1-2|TRBD1
TGTGCCAGCAGATCCGGACAGGGTGGTGGCTACACCTTC
CASRSGQGGGYTF
>TRBV4-3|.|TRBJ1-5|.
TGCGCCAGCAGCCAAACCAGGGAACAGCCCCAGCATTTT
CASSQTREQPQHF
>TRBV19|.|TRBJ1-5|.
TGTGCCAGTAGCGGGACGGGCAATCAGCCCCAGCATTTT
CASSGTGNQPQHF
>TRBV6-1|.|TRBJ2-7|.
TGTGCCAGCAGTGAAGGGGGCAGACCCTACGAGCAGTACTTC
CASSEGGRPYEQYF
>TRBV30|once|TRBJ1-2|.
TGTGCCTGGACCACGGGGGGGGCCTACAACTATGGCTACACCTTC
CAWTTGGAYNYGYTF
>TRBV10-2|.|TRBJ1-1|.
TGCGCCAGCCAAACGGGGGTTAGACAGGCTGGTAACACTGAAGCTTTCTTT
CASQTGVRQAGNTEAFF
>TRBV30|.|TRBJ2-5|TRBD1
TGTGCCTGGGGCCCTGGACAGGTAGAGACCCAGTACTTC
CAWGPGQVETQYF
>TRBV5-1|.|TRBJ1-2|.
TGCGCCAGCAGCTTGGGACGCCCGGGACAAAATAACTATGGCTACACCTTC
CASSLGRPGQNNYGYTF
>TRBV5-6|.|TRBJ2-7|.
TGTGCCAGCAGCACTTCTTACGAGCAGTACTTC
CASSTSYEQYF
>TRBV5-1|.|TRBJ2-2|.
TGCGCCAGCAGCTTGGCCGACAGAAACACCGGGGAGCTGTTTTTT
CASSLADRNTGELFF
>TRBV5-6|.|TRBJ2-3|.
TGTGCCAGCAGCAACAGAGCGAGCACAGATACGCAGTATTTT
CASSNRASTDTQYF
>TRBV20-1|few|TRBJ1-1|.
TGCAGTGCGACCGGGGGGGTAAAAGCTTTCTTT
CSATGGVKAFF
>TRBV5-8|.|TRBJ1-2|.
TGTGCCAGCAGCGCGAGCCCGGGAGAATTTGTGGGCTACACCTTC
CASSASPGEFVGYTF
>TRBV5-4|.|TRBJ2-2|TRBD2
TGTGCCAGCAATCTAGCGGGGAACACCGGGGAGCTGTTTTTT
CASNLAGNTGELFF
>TRBV5-1|.|TRBJ1-4|.
TGCGCCAGCAGCTTGACCCCGGGGGAAAAACTGTTTTTT
CASSLTPGEKLFF
>TRBV18|few|TRBJ1-2|.
TGTGCCAGCTCACCATCGGAGGGACCCTATGGCTACACCTTC
CASSPSEGPYGYTF
>TRBV7-8|few|TRBJ2-7|.
TGTGCCAGCAGCTTTCCTGGGAGCTCCTACGAGCAGTACTTC
CASSFPGSSYEQYF
>TRBV28|.|TRBJ1-4|TRBD1
TGTGCCAGCAGTCCAGGGGGGGCATTTAATGAAAAACTGTTTTTT
CASSPGGAFNEKLFF
>TRBV5-6|.|TRBJ1-2|TRBD1
TGTGCCAGCAGTCGTACCGGGACAGGGACTTATGGCTACACCTTC
CASSRTGTGTYGYTF
>TRBV5-6|.|TRBJ2-5|TRBD1
TGTGCCAGCAGCTCGGCGACAGGGGCGCTAGAGACCCAGTACTTC
CASSSATGALETQYF
>TRBV7-6|.|TRBJ2-5|TRBD1
TGTGCCAGCAGCCTACGGGACAGGGGTGGGGAAGAGACCCAGTACTTC
CASSLRDRGGEETQYF
>TRBV7-2|once|TRBJ2-5|TRBD1
TGTGCCAGCAGTAAGAGACAGGGCCGGGAGACCCAGTACTTC
CASSKRQGRETQYF
>TRBV7-9|.|TRBJ2-7|.
TGTGCCAGCAGCTTAGACGAGGTCTCCTACGAGCAGTACTTC
CASSLDEVSYEQYF